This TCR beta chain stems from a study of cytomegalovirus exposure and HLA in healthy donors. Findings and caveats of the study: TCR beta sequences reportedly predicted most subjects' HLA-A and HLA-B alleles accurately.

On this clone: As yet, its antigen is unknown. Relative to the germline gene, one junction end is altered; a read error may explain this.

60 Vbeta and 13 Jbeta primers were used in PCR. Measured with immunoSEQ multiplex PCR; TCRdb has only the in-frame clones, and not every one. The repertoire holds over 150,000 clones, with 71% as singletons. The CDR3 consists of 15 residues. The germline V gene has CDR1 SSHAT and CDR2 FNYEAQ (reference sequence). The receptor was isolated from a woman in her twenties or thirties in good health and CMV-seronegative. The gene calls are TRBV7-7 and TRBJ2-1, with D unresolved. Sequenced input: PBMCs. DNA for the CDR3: TGTGCTAGCAGCTTAGTACGGAGCTCCTACAATGAGCAGTTCTTC. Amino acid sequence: CASSLVRSSYNEQFF.